This T cell receptor (beta chain) was captured by sequencing in a study of circulating CD8 cells and anti-PD-1 response in melanoma. Looking at the study overall: Every 2 weeks, patients got 3 mg/kg nivolumab intravenously. Anti-PD-1 was first-line therapy for about 50% of the 13 patients. Findings and caveats of the study: DNEG was most diverse; TIGIT repertoires were least diverse. Patients included both untreated and previously treated individuals.

This clonotype is medium-sized by share. As yet, its antigen is unknown. Live CD3+CD8+TCRalphabeta+ cells were sorted into four subsets by PD-1 and/or TIGIT. The CDR3 loop spans 16 amino acids. Germline-derived CDR1 and CDR2 are PRHDT and FYEKMQ (reference sequence). The V gene end was trimmed by 3 bases and the J gene end by 3 bases; junction bases not matched to a gene: 8. Each library started from around 14 ng of total RNA using the QIAseq Immune Repertoire TCR panel. TCRdb processed the reads anew with MiXCR; each CDR3 protein has one entry. The sample contains roughly 1,700 distinct CDR3 sequences, about 6.4% of which appear only once.

This clonotype was sampled from a human donor with melanoma. Sequenced here: CD8+ T cells from PBMCs, sampled at baseline or after one month of anti-PD-1 therapy (not recorded which). The V call is TRBV13, the J call TRBJ2-5; 9 bases are shared with TRBD2. The CDR3 DNA follows: TGTGCCAGCAGCTTCGCTATGGCGGGAGGGGAAGAGACCCAGTACTTC. Translation: CASSFAMAGGEETQYF.